This record concerns one TCR beta chain sequence. In this sample, this clonotype turned up many times. Its recognized antigen is unknown. Per-nucleotide qualities are absent, and no much larger clonotype sits a single base away. TCR cDNA was synthesized by 5'RACE template switching, through which a universal primer site and unique molecular identifiers were introduced. Priming for cDNA synthesis came from both the TCR alpha and TCR beta constant segments. Library amplification used two PCR steps, and the second PCR step added sample barcodes and sequencing adapters. Sequencing of libraries was done on Illumina HiSeq 2500 (2x100 bp) or NovaSeq (2x150 bp). For the original study's pipeline: Reads were demultiplexed and collapsed into UMI consensus sequences with MIGEC, and V(D)J alignment was performed with MiXCR. Using edgeR on replicate PBMC samples, clonotypes were called vaccine-responding if FDR was below 0.01 and the log2 fold change was above 5 up to day 15. Each bulk clonotype was labeled CD4 or CD8 based on which sequenced repertoire, CD4 or CD8, contained the clonotype at higher abundance. TCRdb ran its own pipeline on the public reads, namely fastp trimming at Q25 and MiXCR clone calling, and kept in-frame beta chains. Here each entry gathers all rows of one CDR3 protein and keeps the most common genes and DNA. TCRdb, not the original authors, processed these V and J calls. For this sample the table gives under 200,000 distinct CDR3 sequences, of which 5.5% to 7.5% were detected only once. Roughly 2.5% of the sample rests with the top ten.

The data were taken from a study of T cells after yellow fever vaccination (dated by TCRdb to about 2019). Study-wide context: The SMART-Seq v4 Ultra Low Input RNA kit was used to prepare libraries from fractions with low cell numbers. To follow T-cell clones before and after both primary and booster YFV17D yellow fever vaccination, bulk TCR alpha and beta repertoires underwent longitudinal sequencing. The cohort comprised two healthy male donors, one aged 18 to 29 and one aged 30 to 40 years. Bulk PBMC replicates and cell subsets were isolated from blood drawn at multiple timepoints before and after both primary and secondary immunization.

The treatment or condition label corresponds to: live attenuated yellow fever vaccine strain. PBMCs were isolated from peripheral blood using a standard Ficoll-Paque protocol. CD4 and CD8 T-cell fractions were isolated with Dynabeads CD4 and CD8 positive selection kits. RNA was extracted with TriZol from bulk PBMCs, CD4 and CD8 fractions, and dextramer-positive and dextramer-negative fractions. On the study overall, not on this receptor specifically: The secondary T-cell response was found to be weaker but faster than the primary response, with a peak reached on day 5 rather than on day 15. Computational filtering was required because FACS-sorted repertoires could contain abundant contaminating clonotypes from the bulk population. After the booster, most clones that had expanded after primary vaccination were detected again (approximately 96% of CD4 and roughly nine tenths of CD8), suggesting broad maintenance of memory. A small share of clonotypes was detected in both CD4 and CD8 compartments, with the overlap likely arising from convergent recombination. Because the study included only a couple of donors, the extent to which the findings can be generalized is limited.

The sequencing used CD4+ T cells sorted from PBMCs, collected around 5 days after the first yellow fever vaccination. The receptor was derived from a man aged 18 to 30 who received the YFV17D yellow fever vaccine.

The sequenced DNA is TGCGCCAGCAGTCACGGGGAGGACACCGGGGAGCTGTTTTTT. Its coded protein is CASSHGEDTGELFF. The V and J segments used are TRBV4-1 and TRBJ2-2; a weak D assignment points to TRBD2 (6 bases agree). At the junction V is shortened by 6 bases and J by 3 bases, with 11 bases in between. As encoded in the germline V gene, CDR1 is MGHRA while CDR2 is YSYEKL. Counted from cysteine to phenylalanine, this CDR3 has 14 amino acids. Only the CDR3 region is kept as DNA, spanning 42 bases read in frame from base 1.